This TCR beta chain comes out of a study of T cell repertoires in cytomegalovirus infection. Study-wide findings and caveats: HLA-C-restricted CMV clonotypes gave the most frequent clonotype in two of eight donors.

CDR3 length: 16 residues. CDR1 is LNHDA, CDR2 SQIVND, per germline (reference sequence). Trimming removed 0 bases at V and 1 base at J, with 10 bases between. In this sample, this clonotype turned up a few times. Its target is not known. TCRdb re-analysed the reads in MiXCR, keeping a single row per CDR3 protein. The table has more than 150,000 distinct CDR3 sequences, 28% seen once. The rearrangement links TRBV19 to TRBJ1-5, with D uncertain. This receptor was identified in a human donor in good health (CMV status not recorded). Some clones in this sample may be carry-over from other donors' samples. Input material: PBMCs. CDR3 in amino acids: CASSIEGFRSNQPQHF. As DNA, the CDR3 is TGTGCCAGTAGTATAGAAGGGTTTCGCAGCAATCAGCCCCAGCATTTT. Together with reference TRBV19 and TRBJ1-5, the CDR3 gives the full variable domain: DGGITQSPKYLFRKEGQNVTLSCEQNLNHDAMYWYRQDPGQGLRLIYYSQIVNDFQKGDIAEGYSVSREKKESFPLTVTSAQKNPTAFYLCASSIEGFRSNQPQHFGDGTRLSIL.